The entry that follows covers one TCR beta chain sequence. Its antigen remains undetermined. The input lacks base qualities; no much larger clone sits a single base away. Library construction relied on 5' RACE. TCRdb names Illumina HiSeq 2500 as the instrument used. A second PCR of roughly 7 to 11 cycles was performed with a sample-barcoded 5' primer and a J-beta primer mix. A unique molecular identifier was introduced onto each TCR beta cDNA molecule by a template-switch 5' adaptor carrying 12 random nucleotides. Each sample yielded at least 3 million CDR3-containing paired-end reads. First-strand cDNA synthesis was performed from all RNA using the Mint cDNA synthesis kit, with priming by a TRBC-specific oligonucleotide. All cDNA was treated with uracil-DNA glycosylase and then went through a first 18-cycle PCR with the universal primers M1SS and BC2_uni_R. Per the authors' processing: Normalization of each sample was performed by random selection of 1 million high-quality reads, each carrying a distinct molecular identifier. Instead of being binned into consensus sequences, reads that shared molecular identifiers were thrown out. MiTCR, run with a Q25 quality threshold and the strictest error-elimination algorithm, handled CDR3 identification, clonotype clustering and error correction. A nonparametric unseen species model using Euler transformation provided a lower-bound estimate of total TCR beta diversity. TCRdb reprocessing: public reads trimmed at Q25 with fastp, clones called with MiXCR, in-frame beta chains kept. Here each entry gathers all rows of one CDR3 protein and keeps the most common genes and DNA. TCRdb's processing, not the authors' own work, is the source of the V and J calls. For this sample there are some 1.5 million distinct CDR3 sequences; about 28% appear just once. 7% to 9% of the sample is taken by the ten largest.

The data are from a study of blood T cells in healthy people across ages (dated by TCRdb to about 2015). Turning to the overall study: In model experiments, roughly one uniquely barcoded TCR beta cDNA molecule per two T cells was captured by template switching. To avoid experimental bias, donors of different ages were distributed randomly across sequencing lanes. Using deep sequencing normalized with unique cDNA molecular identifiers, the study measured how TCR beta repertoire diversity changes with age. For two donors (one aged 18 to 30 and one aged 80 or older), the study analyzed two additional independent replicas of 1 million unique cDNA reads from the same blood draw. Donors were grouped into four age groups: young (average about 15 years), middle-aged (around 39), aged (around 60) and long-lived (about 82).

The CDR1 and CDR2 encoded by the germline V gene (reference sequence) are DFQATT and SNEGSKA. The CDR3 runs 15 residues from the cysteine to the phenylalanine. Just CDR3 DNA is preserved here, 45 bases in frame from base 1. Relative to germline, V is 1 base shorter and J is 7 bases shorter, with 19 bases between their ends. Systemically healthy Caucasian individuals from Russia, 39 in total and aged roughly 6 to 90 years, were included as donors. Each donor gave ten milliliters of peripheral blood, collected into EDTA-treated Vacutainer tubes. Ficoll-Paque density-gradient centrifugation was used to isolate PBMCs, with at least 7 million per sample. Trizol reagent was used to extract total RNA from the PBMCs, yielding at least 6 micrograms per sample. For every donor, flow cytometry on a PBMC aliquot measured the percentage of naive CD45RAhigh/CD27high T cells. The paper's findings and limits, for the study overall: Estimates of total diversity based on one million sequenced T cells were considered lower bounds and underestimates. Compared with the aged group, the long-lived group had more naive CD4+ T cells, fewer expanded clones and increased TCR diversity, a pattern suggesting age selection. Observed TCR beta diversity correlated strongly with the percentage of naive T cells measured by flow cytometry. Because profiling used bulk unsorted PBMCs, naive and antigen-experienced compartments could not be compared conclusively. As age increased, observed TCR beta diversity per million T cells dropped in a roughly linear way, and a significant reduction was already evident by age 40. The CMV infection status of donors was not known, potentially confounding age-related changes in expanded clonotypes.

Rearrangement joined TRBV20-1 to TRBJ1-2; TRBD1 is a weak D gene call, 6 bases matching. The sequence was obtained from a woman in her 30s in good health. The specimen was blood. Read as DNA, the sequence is TGCAGTGCTAGAGCAAAAAACAGGGAGGGAAGTGGCTACACCTTC. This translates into CSARAKNREGSGYTF.